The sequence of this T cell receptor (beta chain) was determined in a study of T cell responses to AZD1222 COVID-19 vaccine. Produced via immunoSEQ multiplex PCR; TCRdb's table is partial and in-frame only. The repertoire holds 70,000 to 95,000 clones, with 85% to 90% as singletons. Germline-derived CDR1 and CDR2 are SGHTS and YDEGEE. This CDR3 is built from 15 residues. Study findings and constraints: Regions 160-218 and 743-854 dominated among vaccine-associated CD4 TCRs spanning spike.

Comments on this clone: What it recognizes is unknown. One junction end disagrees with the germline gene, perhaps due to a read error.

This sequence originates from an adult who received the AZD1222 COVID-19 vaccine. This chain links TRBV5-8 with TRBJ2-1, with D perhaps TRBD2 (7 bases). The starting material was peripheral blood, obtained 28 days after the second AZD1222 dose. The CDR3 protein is CASRFLGGAYNEQFF. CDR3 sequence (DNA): TGTGCCAGCCGCTTCCTGGGGGGGGCTTACAATGAGCAGTTCTTC.